This T cell receptor (beta chain) was sequenced during a study of shared clonotypes between healthy human individuals (dated by TCRdb to the early 2020s). Turning to the overall study: Two women and three men aged 18 to 49 years were included in the cohort. For each donor, CD4 naive and CD4 memory were each run on three plates, CD8 naive on two plates, and CD8 memory on one plate. Blood TCR repertoires of roughly five healthy adults were deeply sequenced to estimate repertoire size and the extent of clonotype sharing between individuals. To increase sequencing depth and limit assay-specific biases, TCR repertoire library preparation and sequencing were carried out by different laboratories using diverse techniques. Between about 0.9 and 9 billion PBMCs per donor were obtained by leukapheresis.

This clone was picked up one time. The antigen it binds to is not known. No base qualities exist here, and no much larger clone lies one base off it. From the germline V gene, CDR1 is SGHAT and CDR2 is FQNNGV. The CDR3 numbers 12 residues from cysteine through phenylalanine. The sequence is cut down to CDR3 DNA, 36 bases in frame from base 1. V and J are truncated by 5 bases and 8 bases respectively, leaving an intervening sequence of 12 bases. The donors were healthy, HIV-negative adults who had no recently reported acute infections or vaccinations. Every donor was a Caucasian adult residing in Nashville, Tennessee, USA. CD4+ T cells were enriched by magnetic negative selection, after which naive cells were positively selected on CD45RA and the negative fraction was taken as the memory subset. After blood collection by leukapheresis, PBMCs were isolated using Ficoll-Histopaque density gradient centrifugation and then cryopreserved in the vapor phase of liquid nitrogen. Analytical flow cytometry was used to check the purity and quantity of every magnetically sorted T cell population. Genomic DNA was isolated from each sorted fraction and quantified by UV absorbance on a Nanodrop 2000c.

What the study reported, not specific to this receptor: Rarefaction of sorted-subset datasets indicated incomplete sequencing despite the large sequencing depth. Because the study included a small number of donors, the genetic and exposure-history diversity represented was limited. Sampling was restricted to blood, and TCR repertoires in tissue are likely to differ from TCR repertoires in blood. About 5% of naive CD4, 3% to 4% of naive CD8, roughly 2.4% of memory CD4, and less than 0.45% of memory CD8 clonotypes were shared across a few donors. Pairwise subsampling led to the expectation that sequencing depth would affect the degree of clonotype sharing among donors. Clonotypes shared by all four sorted-subset donors showed higher generation probabilities than non-shared clonotypes. Estimated clonotype richness was generally larger for naive than for memory subsets.

TCR CDR3 regions were amplified from genomic DNA by multiplex PCR using the deep immunoSEQ assay. For each cell subset, the extracted genomic DNA was distributed evenly across all wells of several immunoSEQ 96-well plates, and each plate served as one replicate. For sorted subsets, around 200 ng genomic DNA, equal to about 30,000 T cell genomes, was loaded into each replicate PCR. Purified libraries were quantified with a Qubit 3.0 fluorometer, sized on a Bioanalyzer 2100, and re-quantified with the KAPA Library Quantification kit. Every immunoSEQ 96-well plate was sequenced on a dedicated single-read 150-cycle Illumina NextSeq 550 flow cell. The original pipeline was this. Because only junctional sequences without quality scores were contained in the immunoSEQ output, filtering matching that applied to full-length reads could not be performed. Sequences were annotated with PyIR, a Python wrapper for IgBLAST v1.9, and V/J genes and CDR3 were assigned using IMGT germline references. Any read was removed if the V/J assignment was weak (E-value above 1e-6), the CDR3 was missing, or the read contained stop codons, out-of-frame junctions, or ambiguous translated residues. A V3J clonotype was defined by an identical inferred V gene, J gene, and CDR3 amino acid sequence. Percentage overlap between repertoires was calculated by dividing the number of shared unique clonotypes by the size of the smaller repertoire. Richness of each repertoire was evaluated using RTK rarefaction, the Chao1 estimator, and Recon v2.1 estimates of unobserved clonotypes. OLGA was used to compute generation probabilities for all TCRbeta clonotypes that the gDNA method yielded from a few donors. TCRdb retrieved this table from immuneACCESS and kept in-frame rearrangements only. Not all clones are present; in checked studies, unresolved V genes account for under half, and no reason is known for the remainder. Clone size and V and J calls were adopted from that table, with D and trimming inferred from the DNA. This sample holds about a million clones; approximately 80% were observed only once. The biggest ten clones account for approximately 1.5% of the sample.

The chain joins TRBV11-2 to TRBJ1-2; a tentative D match to TRBD1 spans 5 bases. The source material was memory CD4+ T cells sorted from blood. The meaning of the sample's cell subset or site label: CD45RA-negative fraction. This sequence was found in a man aged 18 to 30 in good health. The CDR3 in this case is CASSSSRGGYTF. The sequence in DNA is TGTGCCAGCAGCAGCTCGAGGGGCGGCTACACCTTC. This CDR3, with the reference TRBV11-2 and TRBJ1-2 proteins standing in past its ends, gives the full variable domain EAGVAQSPRYKIIEKRQSVAFWCNPISGHATLYWYQQILGQGPKLLIQFQNNGVVDDSQLPKDRFSAERLKGVDSTLKIQPAKLEDSAVYLCASSSSRGGYTFGSGTRLTVV.